The text below deals with one T cell receptor (beta chain). The data derive from a study of blood T cell repertoires in COVID-19. Study context: Material from acute and convalescent COVID-19 was sourced from the United States, Italy and Spain. PBMCs, B-cell-depleted T cells, or T cells were the source of the cDNA or gDNA that made up the material.

Authors' methods: For nucleated cells, counts were estimated from reference gene primer amplification. The method was immunoSEQ multiplex PCR; TCRdb's version includes in-frame clones alone and lacks a portion of them. V and J calls and clone size are given by that table; D and trimming were obtained from the DNA. The sample includes a few hundred thousand clones, approximately 92% of them seen just once. In Cohort 3, a recovered donor had either two negative PCRs, clearance, or symptom resolution. Germline values: CDR1 MDHEN, CDR2 SYDVKM. Trimming cost V 3 bases and J 5 bases, with 15 bases left between them. CDR3 length: 15 amino acids.

Specimen: PBMCs or T cells enriched from blood (not recorded which). V usage is TRBV28 and J usage is TRBJ2-3, with unresolved D. This TCR was recovered from a woman younger than 35 who had recovered from COVID-19. In DNA, the CDR3 is TGTGCCAGCAGTTTTCTTTTAAAAGGAGAAGATACGCAGTATTTT. Its protein product is CASSFLLKGEDTQYF.